The text below deals with one T cell receptor (beta chain). The sample belongs to a study of blood T cell repertoires in COVID-19. The CDR3 length is 14 residues. Germline V gene data show CDR1 as MNHEY and CDR2 as SVGAGI. V was clipped by 5 bases and J by 1 base, with 11 bases between them. Repertoires were generated with immunoSEQ multiplex PCR, while TCRdb's copy carries only in-frame clones and drops some. The sample includes 250,000 to 350,000 clones, approximately 85% of them seen just once. The cohort comprised adults aged about 18 to 90 years residing in 20 to 25 US areas. This chain links TRBV6-5 with TRBJ1-1; D possibly corresponds to TRBD1 (6 bases). The sequencing input was PBMCs or T cells enriched from blood (not recorded which). The TCR was taken from a woman aged 30 to 39 who had recovered from COVID-19. The CDR3 coding sequence is TGTGCCAGCAGTAATCGGGACACGAACACTGAAGCTTTCTTT. Its protein is CASSNRDTNTEAFF.